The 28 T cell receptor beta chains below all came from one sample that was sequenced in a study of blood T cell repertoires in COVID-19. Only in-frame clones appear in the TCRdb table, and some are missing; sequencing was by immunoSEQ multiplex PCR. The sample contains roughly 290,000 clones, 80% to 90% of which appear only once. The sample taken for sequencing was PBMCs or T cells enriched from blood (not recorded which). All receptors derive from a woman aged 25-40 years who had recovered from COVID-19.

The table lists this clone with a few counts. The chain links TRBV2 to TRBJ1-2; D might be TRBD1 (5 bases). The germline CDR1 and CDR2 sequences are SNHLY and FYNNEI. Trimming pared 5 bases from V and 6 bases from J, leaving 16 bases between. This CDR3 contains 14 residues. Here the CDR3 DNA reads TGTGCCAGCAGTCCTTGGGCCCGGGGGGATGGCTACACCTTC. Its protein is CASSPWARGDGYTF.

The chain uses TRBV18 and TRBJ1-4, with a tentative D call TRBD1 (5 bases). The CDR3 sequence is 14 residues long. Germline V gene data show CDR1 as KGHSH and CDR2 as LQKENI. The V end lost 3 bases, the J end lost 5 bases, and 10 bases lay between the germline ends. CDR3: CASSPTGQNEKLFF. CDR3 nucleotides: TGTGCCAGCTCACCTACAGGCCAAAATGAAAAACTGTTTTTT.

CDR3 in amino acids: CASSETAGDGSPLHF. In DNA form, the CDR3 reads TGTGCCAGCAGTGAAACGGCAGGGGACGGCTCACCCCTCCACTTT. The rearrangement links TRBV2 to TRBJ1-6; tentative D call: TRBD1 (6 bases). Looked up from germline, CDR1 is SNHLY and CDR2 is FYNNEI. This CDR3 is built from 15 residues. Deletions cut 2 bases from V and 10 bases from J, with 15 bases between.

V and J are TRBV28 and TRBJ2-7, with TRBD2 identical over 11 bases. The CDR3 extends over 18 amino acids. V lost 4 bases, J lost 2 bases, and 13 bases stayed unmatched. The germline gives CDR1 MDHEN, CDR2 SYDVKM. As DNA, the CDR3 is TGTGCCAGCAGTTCCCATACGGGTCAGACTAGCGGGACCTACGAGCAGTACTTC. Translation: CASSSHTGQTSGTYEQYF.

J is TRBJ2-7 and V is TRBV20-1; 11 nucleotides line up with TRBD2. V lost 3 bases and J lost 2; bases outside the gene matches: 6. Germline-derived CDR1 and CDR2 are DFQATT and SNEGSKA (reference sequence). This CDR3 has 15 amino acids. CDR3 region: CSASSGTSGAYEQYF. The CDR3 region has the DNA TGCAGTGCTAGTTCCGGGACTAGCGGAGCCTACGAGCAGTACTTC.

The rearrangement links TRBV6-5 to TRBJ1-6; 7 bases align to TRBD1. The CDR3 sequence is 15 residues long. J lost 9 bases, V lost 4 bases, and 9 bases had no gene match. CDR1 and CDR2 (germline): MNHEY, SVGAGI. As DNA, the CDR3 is TGTGCCAGCAGTTGGGCCGACAGGGCGGGTTCACCCCTCCACTTT. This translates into CASSWADRAGSPLHF.

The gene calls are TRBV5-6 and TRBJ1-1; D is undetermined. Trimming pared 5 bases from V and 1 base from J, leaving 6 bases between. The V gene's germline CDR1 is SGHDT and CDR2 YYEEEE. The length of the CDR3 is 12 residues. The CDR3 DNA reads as TGTGCCAGCAGGCGCGGGAACACTGAAGCTTTCTTT. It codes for CASRRGNTEAFF.

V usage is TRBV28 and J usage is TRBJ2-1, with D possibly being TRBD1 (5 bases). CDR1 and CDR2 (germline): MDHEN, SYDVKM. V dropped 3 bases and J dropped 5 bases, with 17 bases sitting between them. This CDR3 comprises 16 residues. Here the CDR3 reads CASSFPLDTHNNEQFF. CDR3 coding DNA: TGTGCCAGCAGTTTTCCGCTGGACACACATAACAATGAGCAGTTCTTC.

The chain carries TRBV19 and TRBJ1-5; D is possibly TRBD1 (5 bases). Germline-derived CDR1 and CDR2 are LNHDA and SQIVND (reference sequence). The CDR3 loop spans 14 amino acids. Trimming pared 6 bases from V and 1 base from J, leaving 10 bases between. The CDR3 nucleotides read TGTGCCAGTAGCAAATGGGGCAGCAATCAGCCCCAGCATTTT. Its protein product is CASSKWGSNQPQHF.

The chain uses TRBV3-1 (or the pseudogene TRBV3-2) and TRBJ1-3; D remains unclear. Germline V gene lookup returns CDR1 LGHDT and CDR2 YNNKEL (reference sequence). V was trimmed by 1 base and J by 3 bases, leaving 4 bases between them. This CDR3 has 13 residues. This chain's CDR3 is CASSQAGGNTIYF. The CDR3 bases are TGTGCCAGCAGCCAAGCCGGTGGAAACACCATATATTTT.

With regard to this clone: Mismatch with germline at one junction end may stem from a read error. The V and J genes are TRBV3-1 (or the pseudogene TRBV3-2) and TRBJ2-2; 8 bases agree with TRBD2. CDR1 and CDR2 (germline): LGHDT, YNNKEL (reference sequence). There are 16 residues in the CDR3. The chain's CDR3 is CASSSDSGVNTEELFF. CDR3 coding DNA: TGTGCCAGCAGCTCGGATAGCGGGGTGAACACCGAGGAGCTGTTTTTT.

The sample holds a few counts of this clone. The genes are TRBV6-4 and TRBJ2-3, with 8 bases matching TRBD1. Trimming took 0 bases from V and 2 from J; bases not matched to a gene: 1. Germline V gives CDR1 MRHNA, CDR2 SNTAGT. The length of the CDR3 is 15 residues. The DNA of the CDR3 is TGTGCCAGCAGTGACTCGGACAGGGCCACAGATACGCAGTATTTT. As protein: CASSDSDRATDTQYF.

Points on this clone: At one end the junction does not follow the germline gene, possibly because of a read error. The CDR3 DNA reads TGTGCCAGCACTGAAGGGACATATGGTGAAGCTTTCTTT. Translating it yields CASTEGTYGEAFF. The genes are TRBV6-1 and TRBJ1-1, with D possibly being TRBD1 (6 bases). Germline V CDR1 and CDR2: MNHNS, SASEGT. The CDR3 sequence is 13 residues long.

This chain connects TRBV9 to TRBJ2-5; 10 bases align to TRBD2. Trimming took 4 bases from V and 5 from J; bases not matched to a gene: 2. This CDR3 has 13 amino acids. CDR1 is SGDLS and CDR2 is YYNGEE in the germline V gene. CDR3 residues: CASSSSGSETQYF. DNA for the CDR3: TGTGCCAGCAGCTCTAGCGGGAGTGAGACCCAGTACTTC.

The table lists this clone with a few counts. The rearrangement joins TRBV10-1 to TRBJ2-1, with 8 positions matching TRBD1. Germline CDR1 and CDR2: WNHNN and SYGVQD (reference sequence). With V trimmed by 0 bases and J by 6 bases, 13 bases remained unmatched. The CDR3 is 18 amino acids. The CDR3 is CASSESPRRGQGPNEQFF. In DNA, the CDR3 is TGCGCCAGCAGTGAGTCCCCCCGACGCGGACAGGGTCCCAATGAGCAGTTCTTC.

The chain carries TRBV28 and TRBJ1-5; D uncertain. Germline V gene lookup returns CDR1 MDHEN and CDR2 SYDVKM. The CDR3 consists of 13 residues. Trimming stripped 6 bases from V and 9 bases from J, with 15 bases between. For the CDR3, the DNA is TGTGCCAGCAGCTCCGTTCCTCCCGGGCCCCAGCATTTT. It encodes CASSSVPPGPQHF.

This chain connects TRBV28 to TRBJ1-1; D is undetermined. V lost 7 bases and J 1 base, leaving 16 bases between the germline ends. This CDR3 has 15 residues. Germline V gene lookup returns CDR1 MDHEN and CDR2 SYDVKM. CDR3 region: CASTPWSESNTEAFF. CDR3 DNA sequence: TGTGCCAGCACCCCTTGGTCAGAATCGAACACTGAAGCTTTCTTT.

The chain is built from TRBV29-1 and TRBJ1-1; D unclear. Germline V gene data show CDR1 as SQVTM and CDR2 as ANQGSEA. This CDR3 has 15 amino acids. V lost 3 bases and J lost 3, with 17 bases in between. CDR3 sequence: CSVDLVGGPYTEAFF. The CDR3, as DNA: TGCAGCGTTGACCTGGTAGGAGGGCCATACACTGAAGCTTTCTTT.

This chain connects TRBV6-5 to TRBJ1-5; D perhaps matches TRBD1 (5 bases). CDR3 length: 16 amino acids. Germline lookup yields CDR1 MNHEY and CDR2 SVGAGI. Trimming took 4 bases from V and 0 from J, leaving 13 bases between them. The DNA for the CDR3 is TGTGCCAGCAGTTCTATCGGGGGTGGTAGCAATCAGCCCCAGCATTTT. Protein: CASSSIGGGSNQPQHF.

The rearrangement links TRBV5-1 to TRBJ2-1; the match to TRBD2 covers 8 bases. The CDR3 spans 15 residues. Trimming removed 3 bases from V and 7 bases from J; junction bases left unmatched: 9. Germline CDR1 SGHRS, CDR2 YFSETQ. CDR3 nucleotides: TGCGCCAGCAGCTCCCCGGGAGGGCCAGGTAATGAGCAGTTCTTC. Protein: CASSSPGGPGNEQFF.

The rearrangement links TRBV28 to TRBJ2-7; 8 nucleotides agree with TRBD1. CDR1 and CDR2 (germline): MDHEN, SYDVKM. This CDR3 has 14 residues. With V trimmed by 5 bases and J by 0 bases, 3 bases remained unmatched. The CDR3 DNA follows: TGTGCCAGCAGTCGGGACAGGAGCTCCTACGAGCAGTACTTC. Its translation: CASSRDRSSYEQYF.

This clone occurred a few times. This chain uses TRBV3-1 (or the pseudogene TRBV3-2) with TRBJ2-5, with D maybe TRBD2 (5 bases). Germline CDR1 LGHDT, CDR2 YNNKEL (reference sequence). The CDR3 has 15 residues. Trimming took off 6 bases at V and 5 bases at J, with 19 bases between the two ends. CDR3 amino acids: CASRQPGILGETQYF. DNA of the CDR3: TGTGCCAGCAGACAACCGGGGATACTCGGGGAGACCCAGTACTTC.

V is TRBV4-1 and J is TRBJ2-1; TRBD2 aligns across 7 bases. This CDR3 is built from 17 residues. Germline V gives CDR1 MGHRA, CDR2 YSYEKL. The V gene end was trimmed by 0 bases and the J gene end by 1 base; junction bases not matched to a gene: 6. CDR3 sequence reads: CASSQDRAGSSYNEQFF. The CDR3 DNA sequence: TGCGCCAGCAGCCAAGACCGAGCGGGGAGTTCCTACAATGAGCAGTTCTTC.

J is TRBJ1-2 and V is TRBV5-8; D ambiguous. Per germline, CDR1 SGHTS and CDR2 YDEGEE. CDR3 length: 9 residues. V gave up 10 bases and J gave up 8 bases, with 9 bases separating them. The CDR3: CARRGGYTF. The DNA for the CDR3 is TGTGCCCGTCGTGGCGGCTACACCTTC.

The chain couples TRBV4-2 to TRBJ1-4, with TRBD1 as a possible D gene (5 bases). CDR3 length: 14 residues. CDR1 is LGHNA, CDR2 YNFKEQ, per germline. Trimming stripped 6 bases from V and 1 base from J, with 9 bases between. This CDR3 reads CASRDGGTNEKLFF. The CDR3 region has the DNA TGTGCCAGCAGGGACGGGGGAACTAATGAAAAACTGTTTTTT.

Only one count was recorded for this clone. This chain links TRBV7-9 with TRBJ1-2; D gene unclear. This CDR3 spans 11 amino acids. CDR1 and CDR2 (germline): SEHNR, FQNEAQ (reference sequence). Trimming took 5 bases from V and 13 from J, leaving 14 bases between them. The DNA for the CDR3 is TGTGCCAGCAGCGAGGGATATGGTTCCACCTTC. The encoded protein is CASSEGYGSTF.

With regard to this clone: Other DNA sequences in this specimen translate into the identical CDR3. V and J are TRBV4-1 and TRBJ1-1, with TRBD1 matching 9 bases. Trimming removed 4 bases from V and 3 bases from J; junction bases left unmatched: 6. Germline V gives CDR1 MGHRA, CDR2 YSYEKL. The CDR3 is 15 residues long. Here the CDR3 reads CASSRGQGRDTEAFF. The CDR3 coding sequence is TGCGCCAGCAGCCGCGGACAGGGGAGGGACACTGAAGCTTTCTTT.

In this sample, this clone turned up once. The CDR3: CASRHSTGTGPNSGNTIYF. The CDR3 DNA is TGTGCCAGCCGTCACAGTACCGGGACAGGGCCAAACTCTGGAAACACCATATATTTT. The rearrangement links TRBV7-9 to TRBJ1-3; 9 bases agree with TRBD1. The CDR3 sequence is 19 residues long. The V segment lost 8 bases and the J segment 0 bases; nucleotides outside the gene matches: 17. The germline V gene encodes CDR1 SEHNR and CDR2 FQNEAQ (reference sequence).